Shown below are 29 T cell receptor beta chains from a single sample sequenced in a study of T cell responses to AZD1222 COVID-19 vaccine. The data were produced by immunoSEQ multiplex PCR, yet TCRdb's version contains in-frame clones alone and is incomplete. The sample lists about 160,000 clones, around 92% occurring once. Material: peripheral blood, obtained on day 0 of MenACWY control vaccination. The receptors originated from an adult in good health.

For the CDR3, the DNA is TGTGCCAGTAGTATCGGCGGAGGGACAGGGGGGGAAAAACTGTTTTTT. Its protein product is CASSIGGGTGGEKLFF. The V gene is TRBV19, the J gene TRBJ1-4; 11 bases map to TRBD1. Germline lookup yields CDR1 LNHDA and CDR2 SQIVND (reference sequence). V lost 3 bases and J lost 8; bases outside the gene matches: 8. This CDR3 is 16 amino acids long.

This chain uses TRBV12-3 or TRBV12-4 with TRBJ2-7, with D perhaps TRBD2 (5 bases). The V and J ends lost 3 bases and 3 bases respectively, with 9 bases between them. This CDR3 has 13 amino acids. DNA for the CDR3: TGTGCCAGCAGTTTCGGGATTAACTACGAGCAGTACTTC. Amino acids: CASSFGINYEQYF.

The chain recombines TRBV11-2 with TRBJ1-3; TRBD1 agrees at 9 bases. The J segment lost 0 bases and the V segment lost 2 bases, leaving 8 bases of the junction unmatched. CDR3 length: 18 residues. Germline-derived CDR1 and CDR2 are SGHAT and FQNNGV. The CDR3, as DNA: TGTGCCAGCAGCTTATACTCGCTGACAGGGGGCTCTGGAAACACCATATATTTT. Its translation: CASSLYSLTGGSGNTIYF.

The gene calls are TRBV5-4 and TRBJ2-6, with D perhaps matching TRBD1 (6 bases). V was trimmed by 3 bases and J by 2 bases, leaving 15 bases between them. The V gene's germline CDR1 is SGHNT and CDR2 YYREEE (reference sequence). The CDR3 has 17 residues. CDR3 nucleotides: TGTGCCAGCAGCTATCGTCGACCAGGGGCTGGGGCCAACGTCCTGACTTTC. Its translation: CASSYRRPGAGANVLTF.

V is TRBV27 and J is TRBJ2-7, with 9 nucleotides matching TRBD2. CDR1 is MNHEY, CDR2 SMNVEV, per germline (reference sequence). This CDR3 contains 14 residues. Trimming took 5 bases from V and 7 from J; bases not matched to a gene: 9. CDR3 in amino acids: CASSPREGRGEQYF. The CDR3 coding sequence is TGTGCCAGCAGTCCGCGGGAGGGCCGGGGTGAGCAGTACTTC.

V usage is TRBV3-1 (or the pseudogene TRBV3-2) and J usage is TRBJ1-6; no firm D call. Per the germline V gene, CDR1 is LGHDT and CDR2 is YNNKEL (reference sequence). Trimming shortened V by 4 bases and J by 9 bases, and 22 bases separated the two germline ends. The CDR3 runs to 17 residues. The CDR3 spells CASSPSGLSLVGSPLHF. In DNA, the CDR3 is TGTGCCAGCAGCCCAAGCGGACTCTCCCTGGTCGGTTCACCCCTCCACTTT.

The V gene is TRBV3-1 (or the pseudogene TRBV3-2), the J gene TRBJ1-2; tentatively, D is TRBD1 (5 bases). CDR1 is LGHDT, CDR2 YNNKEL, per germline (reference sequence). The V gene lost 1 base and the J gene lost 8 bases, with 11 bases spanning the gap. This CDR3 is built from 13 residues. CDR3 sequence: CASSQAGREGYTF. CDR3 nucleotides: TGTGCCAGCAGCCAAGCGGGGCGGGAAGGCTACACCTTC.

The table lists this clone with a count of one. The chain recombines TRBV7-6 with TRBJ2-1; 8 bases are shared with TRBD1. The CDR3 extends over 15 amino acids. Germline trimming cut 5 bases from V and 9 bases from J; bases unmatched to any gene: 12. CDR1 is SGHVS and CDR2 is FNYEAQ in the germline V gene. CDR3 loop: CASSRSDRGWVEQFF. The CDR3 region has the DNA TGTGCCAGCAGCCGGAGCGACAGGGGTTGGGTTGAGCAGTTCTTC.

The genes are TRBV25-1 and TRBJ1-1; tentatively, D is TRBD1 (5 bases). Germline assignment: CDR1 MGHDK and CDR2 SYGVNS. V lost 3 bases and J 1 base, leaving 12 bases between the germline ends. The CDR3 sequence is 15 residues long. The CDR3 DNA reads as TGTGCCAGCAGTGAGTCCGGGACCTCGAACACTGAAGCTTTCTTT. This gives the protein CASSESGTSNTEAFF.

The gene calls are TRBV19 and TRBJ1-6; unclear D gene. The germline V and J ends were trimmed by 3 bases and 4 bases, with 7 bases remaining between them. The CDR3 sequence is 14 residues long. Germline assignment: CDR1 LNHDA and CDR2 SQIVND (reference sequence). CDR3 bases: TGTGCCAGTAGTATCCGGGATTATAATTCACCCCTCCACTTT. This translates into CASSIRDYNSPLHF.

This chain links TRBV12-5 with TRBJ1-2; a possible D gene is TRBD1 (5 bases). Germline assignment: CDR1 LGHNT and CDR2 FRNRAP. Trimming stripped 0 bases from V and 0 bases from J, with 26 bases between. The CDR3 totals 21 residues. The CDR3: CASGLVLFPPGERRSNYGYTF. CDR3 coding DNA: TGTGCTAGTGGTTTGGTACTTTTTCCCCCGGGGGAACGACGTTCTAACTATGGCTACACCTTC. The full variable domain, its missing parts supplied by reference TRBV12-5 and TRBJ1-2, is DARVTQTPRHKVTEMGQEVTMRCQPILGHNTVFWYRQTMMQGLELLAYFRNRAPLDDSGMPKDRFSAEMPDATLATLKIQPSEPRDSAVYFCASGLVLFPPGERRSNYGYTFGSGTRLTVV.

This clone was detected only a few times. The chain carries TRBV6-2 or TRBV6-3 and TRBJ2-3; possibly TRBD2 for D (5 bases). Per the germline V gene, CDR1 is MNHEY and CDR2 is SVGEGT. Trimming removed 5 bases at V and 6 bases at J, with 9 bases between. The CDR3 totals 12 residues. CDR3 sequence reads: CASSGGSDTQYF. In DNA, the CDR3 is TGTGCCAGCAGTGGCGGGTCGGATACGCAGTATTTT.

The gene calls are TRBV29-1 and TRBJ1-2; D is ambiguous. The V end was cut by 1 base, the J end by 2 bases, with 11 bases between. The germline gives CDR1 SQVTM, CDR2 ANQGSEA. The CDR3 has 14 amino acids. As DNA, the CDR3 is TGCAGCGTTGAAGGAGGAACGGCCAACTATGGCTACACCTTC. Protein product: CSVEGGTANYGYTF.

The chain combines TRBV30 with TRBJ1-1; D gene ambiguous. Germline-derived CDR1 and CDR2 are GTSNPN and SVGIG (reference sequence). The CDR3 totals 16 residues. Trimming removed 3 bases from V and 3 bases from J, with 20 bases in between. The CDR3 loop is CAWSIPIRQAYTEAFF. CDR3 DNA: TGTGCCTGGAGCATCCCGATAAGGCAGGCGTACACTGAAGCTTTCTTT.

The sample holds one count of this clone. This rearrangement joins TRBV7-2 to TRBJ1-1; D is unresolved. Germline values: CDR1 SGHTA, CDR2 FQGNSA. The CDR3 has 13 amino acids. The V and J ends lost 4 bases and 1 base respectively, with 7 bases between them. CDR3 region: CASSSHGNTEAFF. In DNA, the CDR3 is TGTGCCAGCAGCTCACACGGGAACACTGAAGCTTTCTTT.

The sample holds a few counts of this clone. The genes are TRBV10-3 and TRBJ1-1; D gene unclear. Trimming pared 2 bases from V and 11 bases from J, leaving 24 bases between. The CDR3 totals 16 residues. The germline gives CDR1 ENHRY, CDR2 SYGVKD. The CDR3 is CAISEVDQPGENRAFF. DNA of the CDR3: TGTGCCATCAGTGAGGTGGACCAGCCCGGGGAAAATAGGGCTTTCTTT.

CDR3 bases: TGTGCCAGCAGGTCCGGCACCTACGAGCAGTACTTC. Translated, it gives CASRSGTYEQYF. The rearrangement uses TRBV7-3 and TRBJ2-7; the D is unclear. CDR1 SGHTA and CDR2 FQGTGA come from the germline V gene. The CDR3 runs to 12 residues. Trimming cost V 6 bases and J 2 bases, with 8 bases left between them. Full variable domain (missing parts from reference TRBV7-3 and TRBJ2-7): GAGVSQTPSNKVTEKGKYVELRCDPISGHTALYWYRQSLGQGPEFLIYFQGTGAADDSGLPNDRFFAVRPEGSVSTLKIQRTERGDSAVYLCASRSGTYEQYFGPGTRLTVT.

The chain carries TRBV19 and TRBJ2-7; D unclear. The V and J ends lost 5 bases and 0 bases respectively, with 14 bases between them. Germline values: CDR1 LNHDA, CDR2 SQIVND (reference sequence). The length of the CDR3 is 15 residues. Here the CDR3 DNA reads TGTGCCAGTAGTCTCCAAGCCGCCAGCTCCTACGAGCAGTACTTC. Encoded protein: CASSLQAASSYEQYF.

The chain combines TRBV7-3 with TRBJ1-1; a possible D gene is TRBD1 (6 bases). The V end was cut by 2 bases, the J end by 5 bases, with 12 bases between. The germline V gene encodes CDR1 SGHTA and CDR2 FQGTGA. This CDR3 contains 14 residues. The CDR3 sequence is CASSLLGGQTEAFF. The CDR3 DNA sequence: TGTGCCAGCAGCTTATTGGGGGGGCAGACTGAAGCTTTCTTT.

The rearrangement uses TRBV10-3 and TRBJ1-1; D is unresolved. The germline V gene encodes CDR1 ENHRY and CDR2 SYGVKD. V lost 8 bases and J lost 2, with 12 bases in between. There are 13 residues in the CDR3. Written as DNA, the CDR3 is TGTGCCATCGGGGAAAAGGGTAACACTGAAGCTTTCTTT. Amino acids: CAIGEKGNTEAFF.

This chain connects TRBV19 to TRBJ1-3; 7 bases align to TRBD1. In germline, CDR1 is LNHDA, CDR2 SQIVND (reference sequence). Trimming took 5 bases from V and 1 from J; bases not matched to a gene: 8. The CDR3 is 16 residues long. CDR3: CASSALGTASGNTIYF. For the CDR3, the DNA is TGTGCCAGTAGTGCCCTAGGGACAGCATCTGGAAACACCATATATTTT.

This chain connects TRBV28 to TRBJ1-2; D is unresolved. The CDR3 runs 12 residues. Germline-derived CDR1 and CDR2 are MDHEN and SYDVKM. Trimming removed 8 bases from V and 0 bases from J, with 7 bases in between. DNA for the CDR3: TGTGCCAGCTTTATTGCTAACTATGGCTACACCTTC. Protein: CASFIANYGYTF.

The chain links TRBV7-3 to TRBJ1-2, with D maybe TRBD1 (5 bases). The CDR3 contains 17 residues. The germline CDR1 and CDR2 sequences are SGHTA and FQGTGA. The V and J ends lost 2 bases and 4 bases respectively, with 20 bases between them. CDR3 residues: CASSLEAGLAGSYGYTF. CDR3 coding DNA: TGTGCCAGCAGCTTAGAAGCAGGGTTGGCGGGGTCCTATGGCTACACCTTC. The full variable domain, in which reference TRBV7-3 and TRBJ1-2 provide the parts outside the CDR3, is GAGVSQTPSNKVTEKGKYVELRCDPISGHTALYWYRQSLGQGPEFLIYFQGTGAADDSGLPNDRFFAVRPEGSVSTLKIQRTERGDSAVYLCASSLEAGLAGSYGYTFGSGTRLTVV.

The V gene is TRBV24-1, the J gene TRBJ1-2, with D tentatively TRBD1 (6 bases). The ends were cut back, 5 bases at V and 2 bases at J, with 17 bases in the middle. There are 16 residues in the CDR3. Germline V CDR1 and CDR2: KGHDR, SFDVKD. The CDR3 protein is CATSAGADIPNYGYTF. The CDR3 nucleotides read TGTGCCACCAGTGCAGGGGCGGATATCCCGAACTATGGCTACACCTTC.

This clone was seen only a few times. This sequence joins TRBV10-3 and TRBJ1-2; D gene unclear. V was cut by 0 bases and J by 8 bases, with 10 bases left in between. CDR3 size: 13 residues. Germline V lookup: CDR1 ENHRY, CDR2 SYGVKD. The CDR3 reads CAISESGPRGYTF. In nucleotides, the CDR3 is TGTGCCATCAGTGAGTCTGGGCCCAGGGGCTACACCTTC.

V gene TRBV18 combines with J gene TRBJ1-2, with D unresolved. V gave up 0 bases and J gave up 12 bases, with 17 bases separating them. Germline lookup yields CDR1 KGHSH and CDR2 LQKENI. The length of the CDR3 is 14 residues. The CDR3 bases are TGTGCCAGCTCACCACCTAGCGGGTCCACCCTTAACACCTTC. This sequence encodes CASSPPSGSTLNTF.

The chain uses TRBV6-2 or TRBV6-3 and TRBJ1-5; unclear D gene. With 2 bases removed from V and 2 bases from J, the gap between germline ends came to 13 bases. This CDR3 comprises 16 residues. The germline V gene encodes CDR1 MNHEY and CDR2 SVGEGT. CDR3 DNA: TGTGCCAGCAGTTACCCCCCGGGAAGACGCAATCAGCCCCAGCATTTT. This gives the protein CASSYPPGRRNQPQHF.

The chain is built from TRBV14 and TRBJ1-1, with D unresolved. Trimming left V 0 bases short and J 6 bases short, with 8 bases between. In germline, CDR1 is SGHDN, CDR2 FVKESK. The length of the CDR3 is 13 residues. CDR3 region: CASSQDPRPEAFF. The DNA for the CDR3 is TGTGCCAGCAGCCAAGATCCCAGGCCTGAAGCTTTCTTT.

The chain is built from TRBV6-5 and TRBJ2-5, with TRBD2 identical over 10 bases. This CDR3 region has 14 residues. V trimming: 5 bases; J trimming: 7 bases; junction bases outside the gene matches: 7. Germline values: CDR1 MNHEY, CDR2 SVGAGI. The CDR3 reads CASSPLAGRVTQYF. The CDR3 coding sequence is TGTGCCAGCAGTCCACTAGCGGGGCGGGTGACCCAGTACTTC.